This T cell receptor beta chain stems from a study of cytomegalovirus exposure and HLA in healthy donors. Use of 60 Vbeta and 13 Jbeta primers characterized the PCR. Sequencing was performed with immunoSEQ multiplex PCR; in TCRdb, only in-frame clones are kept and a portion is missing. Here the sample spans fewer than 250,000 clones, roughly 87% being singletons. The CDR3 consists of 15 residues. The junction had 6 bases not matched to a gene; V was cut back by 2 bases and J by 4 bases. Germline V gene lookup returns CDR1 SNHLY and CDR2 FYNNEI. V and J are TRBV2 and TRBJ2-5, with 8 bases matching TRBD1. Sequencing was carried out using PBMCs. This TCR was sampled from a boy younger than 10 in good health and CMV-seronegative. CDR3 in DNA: TGTGCCAGCAGTGAATATCCACAGGGGGGAGAGACCCAGTACTTC. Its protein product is CASSEYPQGGETQYF.